The clone carrying this TCR beta chain was counted between two and nine times. This specimen belongs to a study of molecular identifiers for immune sequencing clone quantification. It was with previously described methods and listed TCR primers that bulk TCR libraries were made. TCRdb reprocessed the PCR reads with MiXCR, giving one entry per CDR3 protein. This sample has approximately 550,000 distinct CDR3 sequences, with roughly 26% found just once. The germline V gene has CDR1 MGHDK and CDR2 SYGVNS. Trimming pared 6 bases from V and 5 bases from J, leaving 19 bases between. The CDR3 totals 15 residues.

The clonotype was recovered from a human donor in good health. Some libraries in this study had Jurkat cell RNA spiked in. Sequencing was carried out using naive CD8+ T cells from blood, with Jurkat cell RNA spiked in. Indicated subset: FACS-sorted CD8+CD4-CCR7+CD45RA+ naive T cells. This chain joins TRBV25-1 and TRBJ1-2; perhaps TRBD1 as D (6 bases). The DNA for the CDR3 is TGTGCCAGCAGCCCAGCCGGGACATGGGCGTATGGCTACACCTTC. Translated, it gives CASSPAGTWAYGYTF.